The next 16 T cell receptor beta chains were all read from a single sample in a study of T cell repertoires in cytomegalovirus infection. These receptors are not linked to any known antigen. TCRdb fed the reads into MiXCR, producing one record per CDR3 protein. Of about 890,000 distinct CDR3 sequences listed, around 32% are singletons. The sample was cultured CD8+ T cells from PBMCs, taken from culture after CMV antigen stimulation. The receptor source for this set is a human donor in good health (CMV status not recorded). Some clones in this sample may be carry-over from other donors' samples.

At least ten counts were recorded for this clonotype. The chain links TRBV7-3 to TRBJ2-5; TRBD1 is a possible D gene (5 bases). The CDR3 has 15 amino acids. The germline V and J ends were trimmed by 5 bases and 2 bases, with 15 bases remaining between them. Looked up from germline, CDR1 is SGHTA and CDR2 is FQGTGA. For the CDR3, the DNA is TGTGCCAGCAGCATCGGACAATCAAAACAAGAGACCCAGTACTTC. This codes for CASSIGQSKQETQYF. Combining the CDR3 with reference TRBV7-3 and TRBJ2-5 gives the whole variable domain GAGVSQTPSNKVTEKGKYVELRCDPISGHTALYWYRQSLGQGPEFLIYFQGTGAADDSGLPNDRFFAVRPEGSVSTLKIQRTERGDSAVYLCASSIGQSKQETQYFGPGTRLLVL.

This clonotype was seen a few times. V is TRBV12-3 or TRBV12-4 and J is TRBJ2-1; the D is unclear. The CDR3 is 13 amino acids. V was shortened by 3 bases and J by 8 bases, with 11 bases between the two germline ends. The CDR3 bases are TGTGCCAGCAGTTTGGGGAAGGGCCATGAGCAGTTCTTC. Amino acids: CASSLGKGHEQFF.

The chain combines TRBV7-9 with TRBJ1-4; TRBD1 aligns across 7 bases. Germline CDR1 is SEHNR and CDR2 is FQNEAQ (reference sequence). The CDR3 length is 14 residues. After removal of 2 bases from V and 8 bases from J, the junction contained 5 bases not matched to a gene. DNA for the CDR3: TGTGCCAGCAGCTTATTACAGGGACAGGAAAAACTGTTTTTT. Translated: CASSLLQGQEKLFF.

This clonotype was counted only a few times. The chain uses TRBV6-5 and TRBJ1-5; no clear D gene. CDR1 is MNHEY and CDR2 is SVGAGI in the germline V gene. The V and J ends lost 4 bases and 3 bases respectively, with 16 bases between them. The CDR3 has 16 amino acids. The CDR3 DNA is TGTGCCAGCAGTTCTTCTCTTGGACCGATCAATCAGCCCCAGCATTTT. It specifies CASSSSLGPINQPQHF.

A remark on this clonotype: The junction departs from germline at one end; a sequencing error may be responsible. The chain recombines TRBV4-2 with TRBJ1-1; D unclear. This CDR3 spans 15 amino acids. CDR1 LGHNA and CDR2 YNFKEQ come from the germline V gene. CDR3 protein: CASSQGTPGDTEASF. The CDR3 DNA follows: TGTGCCAGCAGCCAAGGGACGCCCGGCGACACTGAAGCTTCCTTT.

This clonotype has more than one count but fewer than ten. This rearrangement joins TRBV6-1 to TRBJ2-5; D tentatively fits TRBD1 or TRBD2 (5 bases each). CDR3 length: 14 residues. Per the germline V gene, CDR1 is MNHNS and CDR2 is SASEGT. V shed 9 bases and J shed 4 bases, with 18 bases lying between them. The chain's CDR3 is CASEGFPRGETQYF. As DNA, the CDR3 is TGTGCCAGTGAGGGGTTCCCCCGGGGAGAGACCCAGTACTTC.

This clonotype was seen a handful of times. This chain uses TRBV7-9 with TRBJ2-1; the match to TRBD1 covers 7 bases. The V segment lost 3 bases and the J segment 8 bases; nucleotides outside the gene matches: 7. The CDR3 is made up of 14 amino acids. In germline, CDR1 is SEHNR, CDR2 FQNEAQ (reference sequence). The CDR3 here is CASSFRDREYEQFF. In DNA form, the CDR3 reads TGTGCCAGCAGCTTCAGAGACAGGGAGTATGAGCAGTTCTTC. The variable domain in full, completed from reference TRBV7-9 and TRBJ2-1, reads DTGVSQNPRHKITKRGQNVTFRCDPISEHNRLYWYRQTLGQGPEFLTYFQNEAQLEKSRLLSDRFSAERPKGSFSTLEIQRTEQGDSAMYLCASSFRDREYEQFFGPGTRLTVL.

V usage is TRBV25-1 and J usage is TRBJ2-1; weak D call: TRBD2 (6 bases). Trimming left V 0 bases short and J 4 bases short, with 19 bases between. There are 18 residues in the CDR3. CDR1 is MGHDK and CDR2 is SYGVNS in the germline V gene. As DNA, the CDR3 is TGTGCCAGCAGTGAATACTTCCCCAGGGCGGAGGGTTACAATGAGCAGTTCTTC. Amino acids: CASSEYFPRAEGYNEQFF.

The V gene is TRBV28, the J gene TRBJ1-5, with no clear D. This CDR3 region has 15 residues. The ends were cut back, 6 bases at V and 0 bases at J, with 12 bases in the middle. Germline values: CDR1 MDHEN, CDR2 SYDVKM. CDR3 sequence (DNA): TGTGCCAGCAGGGTCTATACCAATAGCAATCAGCCCCAGCATTTT. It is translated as CASRVYTNSNQPQHF.

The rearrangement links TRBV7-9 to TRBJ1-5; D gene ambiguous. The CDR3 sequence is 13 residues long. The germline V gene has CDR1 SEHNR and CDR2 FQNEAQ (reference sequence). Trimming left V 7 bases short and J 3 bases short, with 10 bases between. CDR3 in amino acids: CASTEGFNQPQHF. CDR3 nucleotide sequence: TGTGCCAGCACCGAGGGATTCAATCAGCCCCAGCATTTT.

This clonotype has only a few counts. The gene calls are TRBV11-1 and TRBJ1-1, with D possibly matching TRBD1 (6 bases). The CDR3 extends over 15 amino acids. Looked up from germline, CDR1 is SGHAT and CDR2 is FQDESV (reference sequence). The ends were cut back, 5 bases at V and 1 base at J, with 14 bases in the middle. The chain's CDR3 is CASSLWMTGNTEAFF. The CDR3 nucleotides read TGTGCCAGCAGCCTTTGGATGACAGGGAACACTGAAGCTTTCTTT.

The CDR3 spells CASSQGHPGYTF. The DNA of the CDR3 is TGCGCCAGCAGCCAAGGACATCCTGGCTACACCTTC. The rearrangement uses TRBV5-1 and TRBJ1-2; maybe TRBD1 (5 bases). The germline gives CDR1 SGHRS, CDR2 YFSETQ. V gave up 4 bases and J gave up 7 bases, with 11 bases separating them. This CDR3 is built from 12 residues.

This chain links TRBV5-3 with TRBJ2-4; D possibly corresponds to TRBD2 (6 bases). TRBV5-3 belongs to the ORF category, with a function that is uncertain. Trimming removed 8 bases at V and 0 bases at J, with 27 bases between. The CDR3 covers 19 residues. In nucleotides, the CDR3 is TGTGCCAGCAGCCCGGGGGAGGAGCTTTACTCTCTAGCCAAAAACATTCAGTACTTC. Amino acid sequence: CASSPGEELYSLAKNIQYF.

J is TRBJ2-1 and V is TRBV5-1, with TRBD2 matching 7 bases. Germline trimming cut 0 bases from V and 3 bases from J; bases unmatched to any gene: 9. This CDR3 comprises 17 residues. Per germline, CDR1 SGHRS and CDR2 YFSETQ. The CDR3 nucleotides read TGCGCCAGCAGCTTGGCCCTAGCGGAGGGGCGCTACAATGAGCAGTTCTTC. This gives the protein CASSLALAEGRYNEQFF.

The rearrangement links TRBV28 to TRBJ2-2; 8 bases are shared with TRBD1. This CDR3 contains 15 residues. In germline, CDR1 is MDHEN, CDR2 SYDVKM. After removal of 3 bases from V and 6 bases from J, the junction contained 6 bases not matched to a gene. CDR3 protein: CASSFYRGESGELFF. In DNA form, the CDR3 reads TGTGCCAGCAGTTTCTACAGGGGGGAGTCCGGGGAGCTGTTTTTT.

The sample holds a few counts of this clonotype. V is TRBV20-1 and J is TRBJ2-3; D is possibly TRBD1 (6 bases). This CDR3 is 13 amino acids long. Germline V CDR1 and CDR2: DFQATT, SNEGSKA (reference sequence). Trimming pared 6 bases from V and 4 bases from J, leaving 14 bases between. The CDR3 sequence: CSASTGFADTQYF. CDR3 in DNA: TGCAGTGCCTCCACAGGGTTCGCAGATACGCAGTATTTT.